This T cell receptor beta chain was obtained from a study of T cell changes during pregnancy in multiple sclerosis. This clone was found once. CDR1 MNHNS and CDR2 SASEGT come from the germline V gene. Trimming took 2 bases from V and 0 from J; bases not matched to a gene: 1. CDR3 length: 15 amino acids. Libraries were prepared by immunoSEQ multiplex PCR; TCRdb keeps only in-frame clonotypes and omits some of them. The repertoire holds about 15,000 clones, with about 86% as singletons. The source material was CD8+ T cells from peripheral blood mononuclear cells, sampled in the first trimester of pregnancy. The TCR originated in a female donor with multiple sclerosis, enrolled in a pregnancy study. The J gene is TRBJ2-7, the V gene TRBV6-1; 10 positions agree with TRBD1. The CDR3 DNA sequence: TGTGCCAGCAGTGAACGGACAGGGGGCTCCTACGAGCAGTACTTC. Protein: CASSERTGGSYEQYF.